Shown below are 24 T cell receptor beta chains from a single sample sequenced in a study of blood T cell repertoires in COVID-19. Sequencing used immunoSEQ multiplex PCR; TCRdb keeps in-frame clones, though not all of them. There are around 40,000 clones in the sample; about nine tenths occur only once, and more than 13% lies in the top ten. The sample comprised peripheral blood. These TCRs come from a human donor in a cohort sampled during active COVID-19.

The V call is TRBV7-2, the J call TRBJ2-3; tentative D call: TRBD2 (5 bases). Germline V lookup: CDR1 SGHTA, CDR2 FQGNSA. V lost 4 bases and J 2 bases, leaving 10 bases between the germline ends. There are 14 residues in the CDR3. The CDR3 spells CASSSDFHTDTQYF. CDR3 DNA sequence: TGTGCCAGCAGCTCGGACTTCCACACAGATACGCAGTATTTT.

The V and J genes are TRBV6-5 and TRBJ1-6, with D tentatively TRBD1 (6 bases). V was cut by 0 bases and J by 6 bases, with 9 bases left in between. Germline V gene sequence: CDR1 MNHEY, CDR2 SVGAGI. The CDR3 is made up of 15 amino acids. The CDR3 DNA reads TGTGCCAGCAGTTACTCAACAGGGTCTAATTCACCCCTCCACTTT. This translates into CASSYSTGSNSPLHF.

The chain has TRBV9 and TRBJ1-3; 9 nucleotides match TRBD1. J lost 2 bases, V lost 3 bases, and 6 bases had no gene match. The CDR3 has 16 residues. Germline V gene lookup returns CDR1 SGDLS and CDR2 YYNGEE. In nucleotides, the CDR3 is TGTGCCAGCAGCGCGGGACAGGGCTATCCTGGAAACACCATATATTTT. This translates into CASSAGQGYPGNTIYF.

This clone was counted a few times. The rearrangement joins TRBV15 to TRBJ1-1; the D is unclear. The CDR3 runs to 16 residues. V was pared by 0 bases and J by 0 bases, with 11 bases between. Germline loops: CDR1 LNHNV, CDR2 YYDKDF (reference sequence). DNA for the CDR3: TGTGCCACCAGCAGAGATCGGGAGATCATGAACACTGAAGCTTTCTTT. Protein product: CATSRDREIMNTEAFF.

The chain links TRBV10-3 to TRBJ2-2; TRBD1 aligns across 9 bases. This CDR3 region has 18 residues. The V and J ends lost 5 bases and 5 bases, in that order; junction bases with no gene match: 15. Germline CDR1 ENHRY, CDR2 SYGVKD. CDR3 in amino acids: CAISPFPTGTGKTGELFF. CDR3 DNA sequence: TGTGCCATCAGTCCGTTCCCTACCGGGACAGGGAAAACCGGGGAGCTGTTTTTT.

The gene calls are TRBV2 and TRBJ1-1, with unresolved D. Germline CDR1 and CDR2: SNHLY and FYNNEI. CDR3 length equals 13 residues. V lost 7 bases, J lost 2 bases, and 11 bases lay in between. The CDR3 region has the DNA TGTGCCAGCAACGCAGACACTAACACTGAAGCTTTCTTT. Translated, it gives CASNADTNTEAFF.

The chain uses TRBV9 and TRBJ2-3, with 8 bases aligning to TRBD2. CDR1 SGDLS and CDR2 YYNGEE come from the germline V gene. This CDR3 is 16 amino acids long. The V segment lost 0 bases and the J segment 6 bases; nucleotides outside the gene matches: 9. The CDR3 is CASSVEVVAGTDTQYF. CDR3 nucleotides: TGTGCCAGCAGCGTAGAAGTAGTAGCGGGGACCGATACGCAGTATTTT.

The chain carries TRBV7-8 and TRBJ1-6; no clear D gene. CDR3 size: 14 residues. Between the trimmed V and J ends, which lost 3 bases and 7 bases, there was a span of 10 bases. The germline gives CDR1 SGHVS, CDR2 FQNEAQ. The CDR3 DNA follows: TGTGCCAGCAGCTTGGGCAGTGTAAATTCACCCCTCCACTTT. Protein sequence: CASSLGSVNSPLHF.

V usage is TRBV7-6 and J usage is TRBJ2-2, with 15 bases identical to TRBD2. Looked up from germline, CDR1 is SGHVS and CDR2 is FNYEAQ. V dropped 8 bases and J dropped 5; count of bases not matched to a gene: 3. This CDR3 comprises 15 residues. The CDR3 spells CASGLAGGETGELFF. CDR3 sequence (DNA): TGTGCCAGCGGACTAGCGGGAGGGGAAACCGGGGAGCTGTTTTTT.

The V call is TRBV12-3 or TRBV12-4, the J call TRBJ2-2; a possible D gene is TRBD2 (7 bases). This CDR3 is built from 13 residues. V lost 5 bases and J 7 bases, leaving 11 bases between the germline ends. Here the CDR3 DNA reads TGTGCCAGCAGTCTAGGGGGGGGCGGGGAGCTGTTTTTT. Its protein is CASSLGGGGELFF.

For the CDR3, the DNA is TGTGCCAGCAGCCAGGGCACCTATGGCTACACCTTC. The encoded protein is CASSQGTYGYTF. The chain carries TRBV2 and TRBJ1-2, with TRBD1 as a possible D gene (5 bases). Germline V gene data show CDR1 as SNHLY and CDR2 as FYNNEI. Deletions cut 6 bases from V and 4 bases from J, with 9 bases between. This CDR3 region has 12 residues.

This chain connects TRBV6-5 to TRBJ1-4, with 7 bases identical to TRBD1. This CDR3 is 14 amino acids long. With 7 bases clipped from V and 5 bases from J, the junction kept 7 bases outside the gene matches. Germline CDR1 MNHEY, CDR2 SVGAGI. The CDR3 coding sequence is TGTGCCAGCACCCGACAGGGACAAAATGAAAAACTGTTTTTT. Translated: CASTRQGQNEKLFF.

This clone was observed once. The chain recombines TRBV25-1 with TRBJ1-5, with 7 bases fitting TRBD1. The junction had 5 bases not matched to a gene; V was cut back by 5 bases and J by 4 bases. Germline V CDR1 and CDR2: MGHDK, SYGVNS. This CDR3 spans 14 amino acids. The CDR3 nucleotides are TGTGCCAGCAGTTGGACAGGCCTAAATCAGCCCCAGCATTTT. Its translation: CASSWTGLNQPQHF.

The CDR3 DNA follows: TGCGCCAGCAGCGTCGGGTCAGAATATGAGCAGTTCTTC. It encodes CASSVGSEYEQFF. The chain has TRBV4-1 and TRBJ2-1; D is uncertain. Germline lookup yields CDR1 MGHRA and CDR2 YSYEKL. Trimming removed 5 bases at V and 8 bases at J, with 13 bases between. The CDR3 sequence is 13 residues long.

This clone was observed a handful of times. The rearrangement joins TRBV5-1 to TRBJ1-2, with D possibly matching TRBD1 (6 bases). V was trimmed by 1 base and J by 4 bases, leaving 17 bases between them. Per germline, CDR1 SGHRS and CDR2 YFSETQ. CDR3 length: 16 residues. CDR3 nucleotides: TGCGCCAGCAGCTTGCCACCTGCGGAAGGGGGCTATGGCTACACCTTC. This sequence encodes CASSLPPAEGGYGYTF. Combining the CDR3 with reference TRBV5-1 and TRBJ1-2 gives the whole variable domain KAGVTQTPRYLIKTRGQQVTLSCSPISGHRSVSWYQQTPGQGLQFLFEYFSETQRNKGNFPGRFSGRQFSNSRSEMNVSTLELGDSALYLCASSLPPAEGGYGYTFGSGTRLTVV.

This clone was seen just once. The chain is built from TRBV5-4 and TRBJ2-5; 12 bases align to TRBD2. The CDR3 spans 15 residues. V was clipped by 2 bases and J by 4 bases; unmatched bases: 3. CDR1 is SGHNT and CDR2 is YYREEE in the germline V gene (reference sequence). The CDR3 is CASSLATSGGETQYF. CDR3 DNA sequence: TGTGCCAGCAGCTTAGCGACTAGCGGGGGAGAGACCCAGTACTTC.

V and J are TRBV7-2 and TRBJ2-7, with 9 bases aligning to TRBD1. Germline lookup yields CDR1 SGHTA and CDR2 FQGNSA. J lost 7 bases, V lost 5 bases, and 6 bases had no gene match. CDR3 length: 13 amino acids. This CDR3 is CASSPQGAGEQYF. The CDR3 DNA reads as TGTGCCAGCAGCCCACAGGGGGCAGGGGAGCAGTACTTC. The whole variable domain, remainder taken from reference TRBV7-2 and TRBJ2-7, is GAGVSQSPSNKVTEKGKDVELRCDPISGHTALYWYRQSLGQGLEFLIYFQGNSAPDKSGLPSDRFSAERTGGSVSTLTIQRTQQEDSAVYLCASSPQGAGEQYFGPGTRLTVT.

CDR3 sequence: CASSSGGGGLPDTQYF. The CDR3 nucleotides read TGTGCCAGCAGCTCCGGAGGGGGGGGGCTCCCAGATACGCAGTATTTT. The gene calls are TRBV7-2 and TRBJ2-3; maybe TRBD2 (7 bases). The CDR3 spans 16 residues. Germline V gene data show CDR1 as SGHTA and CDR2 as FQGNSA. The germline V and J ends were trimmed by 4 bases and 4 bases, with 18 bases remaining between them.

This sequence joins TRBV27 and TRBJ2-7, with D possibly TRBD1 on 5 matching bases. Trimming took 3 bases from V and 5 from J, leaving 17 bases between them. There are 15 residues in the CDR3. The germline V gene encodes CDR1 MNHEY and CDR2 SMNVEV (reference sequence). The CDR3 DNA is TGTGCCAGCAGTTTCCTTCAGGGTCTGGTCAACGAGCAGTACTTC. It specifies CASSFLQGLVNEQYF.

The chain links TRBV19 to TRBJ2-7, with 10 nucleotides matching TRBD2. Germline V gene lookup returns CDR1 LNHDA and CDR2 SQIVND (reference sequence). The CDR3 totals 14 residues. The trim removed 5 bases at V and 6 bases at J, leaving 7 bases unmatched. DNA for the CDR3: TGTGCCAGTAGTCCGGGACTAGCGAGTCGCGAGCAGTACTTC. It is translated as CASSPGLASREQYF.

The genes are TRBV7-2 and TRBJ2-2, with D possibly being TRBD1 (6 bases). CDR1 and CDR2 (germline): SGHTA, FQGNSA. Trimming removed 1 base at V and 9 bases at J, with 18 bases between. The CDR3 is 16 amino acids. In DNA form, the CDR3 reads TGTGCCAGCAGCTTAGAGCCGGGTGGTGGGGGCCGGGAGCTGTTTTTT. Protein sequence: CASSLEPGGGGRELFF.

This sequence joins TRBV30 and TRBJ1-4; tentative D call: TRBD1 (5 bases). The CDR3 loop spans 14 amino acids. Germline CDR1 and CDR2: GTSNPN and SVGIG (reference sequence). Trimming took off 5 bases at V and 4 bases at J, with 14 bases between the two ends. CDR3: CAWAAGIYNEKLFF. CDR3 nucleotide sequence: TGTGCCTGGGCCGCAGGGATTTATAATGAAAAACTGTTTTTT.

This CDR3 is CASSPRDGQGSYNEQFF. As DNA, the CDR3 is TGCGCCAGCAGTCCCCGGGACGGACAGGGCTCCTACAATGAGCAGTTCTTC. V and J are TRBV23-1 and TRBJ2-1; 8 bases map to TRBD1. TRBV23-1 is an ORF, and what it does is uncertain. The length of the CDR3 is 17 residues. The ends lost 4 bases at V and 0 bases at J; junction bases unmatched: 8.

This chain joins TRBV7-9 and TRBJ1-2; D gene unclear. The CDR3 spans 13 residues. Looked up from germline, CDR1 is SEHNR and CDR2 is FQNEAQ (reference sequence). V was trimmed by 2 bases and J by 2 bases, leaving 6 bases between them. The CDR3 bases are TGTGCCAGCAGCTTACCAGAAAACTATGGCTACACCTTC. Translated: CASSLPENYGYTF.